This T cell receptor beta chain was identified in a study of beta chain features in type 1 diabetes. Every participating donor gave one draw, a heparinised blood sample averaging about 116 mL. Study results and caveats: Shortening of TCRB CDR3s, moderate but significant, appeared in all four CD4+ subsets of Type 1 diabetes patients.

About this clone itself: Its antigen remains unidentified.

All of the isolated RNA was reverse transcribed, so expressed TCRB transcripts were sequenced. Sequencing used immunoSEQ multiplex PCR; TCRdb keeps in-frame clones, though not all of them. The top ten hold approximately 0.5% of the sample, which has 150,000 to 190,000 clones, approximately 10% seen once. The V end was cut by 4 bases, the J end by 7 bases, with 4 bases between. This CDR3 has 11 residues. Germline V gives CDR1 SGHNT, CDR2 YENEEA. The chain has TRBV11-3 and TRBJ2-2, with D unclear. This receptor was obtained from a man in his thirties or forties with type 1 diabetes. The specimen sequenced was central memory CD4+ T cells from blood. The CDR3 is CASSSHGELFF. The CDR3 region has the DNA TGTGCCAGCAGCTCCCACGGGGAGCTGTTTTTT.